Listed below are T cell receptor beta chains from one sample, sequenced in a study of blood T cells in healthy people across ages. TCRdb independently ran MiXCR on the 5' RACE reads; one entry per CDR3 protein. Of about 1.8 million distinct CDR3 sequences in the sample, roughly 49% were seen once. Sequenced input: blood. The receptors originated from a middle-aged woman in good health. CDR3s include the opening cysteine and the closing phenylalanine or tryptophan. D genes are given only for firm matches. The size of a clone is reported for some rows only, either as once, few or many, or as a class for expanded clones.

abundance	j_gene	v_gene	d_gene	CDR3nt	CDR3aa
once	TRBJ1-4	TRBV2	TRBD1	TGTGCCAGCAGGACGTCCCGGGACAGGGTCGCTAATGAAAAACTGTTTTTT	CASRTSRDRVANEKLFF
.	TRBJ2-5	TRBV6-2/TRBV6-3	TRBD1	TGTGCCAGCGGGACAGTTCAAGAGACCCAGTACTTC	CASGTVQETQYF
few	TRBJ1-1	TRBV15	.	TGTGCCACCAGGACGGTCCCAAACACTGAAGCTTTCTTT	CATRTVPNTEAFF
.	TRBJ1-2	TRBV6-2/TRBV6-3	.	TGTGCCAGCAGTTACTCGACGATGGGTCACTATGGCTACACCTTC	CASSYSTMGHYGYTF
.	TRBJ2-7	TRBV6-1	.	TGTGCCAGCAGTGAAGTGCAGGGGCGCGTTCCTAGGAGCTCCTACGAGCAGTACTTC	CASSEVQGRVPRSSYEQYF
.	TRBJ2-3	TRBV4-2	TRBD2	TGTGCCAGCAGCCCGCCAAGGGGAGGGATTAGCGGGGTTCTGTATTTT	CASSPPRGGISGVLYF
.	TRBJ2-3	TRBV20-1	.	TGCAGTGCTAGAGAGGACTCCGGTTTCGCAGATACGCAGTATTTT	CSAREDSGFADTQYF
.	TRBJ2-1	TRBV5-1	TRBD1	TGCGCCAGCAGCCCGACAGGGATTGTTCATGAGCAGTTCTTC	CASSPTGIVHEQFF
few	TRBJ2-5	TRBV7-2	TRBD2	TGTGCCAGCAGCTTAGCCCCGATTGGGCGGGGGTACCAAGAGACCCAGTACTTC	CASSLAPIGRGYQETQYF
.	TRBJ2-5	TRBV20-1	TRBD1	TGCAGTGCTAGAGACGACAGGGGGCAAATTTTTCGCAAGACCCAGTACTTC	CSARDDRGQIFRKTQYF
.	TRBJ2-3	TRBV7-2	.	TGTGCCAGCAGCGTCCGAGGGTCCGTAGATACGCAGTATTTT	CASSVRGSVDTQYF
.	TRBJ2-5	TRBV7-2	.	TGTGCCAGCAGCTCCCCTCGAAGCCTCCAAAAGACCCAGTACTTC	CASSSPRSLQKTQYF
.	TRBJ2-5	TRBV29-1	TRBD2	TGCAGCGTTCGTGCTAGCGGGGTAGCAGAGACCCAGTACTTC	CSVRASGVAETQYF
few	TRBJ2-3	TRBV6-4	.	TGTGCCAGACCCGTTTCGCACGATACGCAGTATTTT	CARPVSHDTQYF
few	TRBJ2-7	TRBV20-1	TRBD1	TGCAGTGCTAGGGCGGGACAGGTGACCTACGAGCAGTACTTC	CSARAGQVTYEQYF
.	TRBJ2-4	TRBV20-1	.	TGCAGTGCTAGTTTGGGGACCTCGGGATTAGCCAAAAACATTCAGTACTTC	CSASLGTSGLAKNIQYF
.	TRBJ2-5	TRBV7-9	.	TGTGCCAGCAGCGCTCAGACTCAACCTCAAGAGACCCAGTACTTC	CASSAQTQPQETQYF
few	TRBJ1-5	TRBV6-5	.	TGTGCCAGCAGTAGGGTACAGGGTTATCAGCCCCAGCATTTT	CASSRVQGYQPQHF
few	TRBJ2-5	TRBV7-2	.	TGTGCCAGCAGCCCCCCAGGACGGGGAGGACTAGAGACCCAGTACTTC	CASSPPGRGGLETQYF
.	TRBJ2-1	TRBV27	TRBD2	TGTGCCAGCAGTACTAGCGGGGTTCTCAATGAGCAGTTCTTC	CASSTSGVLNEQFF
.	TRBJ2-1	TRBV27	.	TGTGCCAGCAGCACCACCACAGGGAATGAGCAGTTCTTC	CASSTTTGNEQFF
.	TRBJ1-5	TRBV19	.	TGTGCCAGTAGTATGTTGGGTCCTGATCAGCCCCAGCATTTT	CASSMLGPDQPQHF
few	TRBJ2-6	TRBV7-6	.	TGTGCCAGCAGCTTAGAAGTCAGGGTACCGTCTGGGGCCAACGTCCTGACTTTC	CASSLEVRVPSGANVLTF
.	TRBJ2-7	TRBV18	TRBD2	TGTGCCAGCTCATCCGCGGGAGGTGTGCTAGCGGGGGGTTTCGACGAGCAGTACTTC	CASSSAGGVLAGGFDEQYF
once	TRBJ1-2	TRBV28	TRBD1	TGTGCCAGCAGTTCCCCGGGTTCTGGACAGGGGTATGGCTACACCTTC	CASSSPGSGQGYGYTF
few	TRBJ2-1	TRBV29-1	.	TGCAGCATCCCCAAGGATGAGCAGTTCTTC	CSIPKDEQFF
few	TRBJ2-7	TRBV28	TRBD1	TGTGCCAGCAGCTTGACAGGGGGGGACTACGAGCAGTACTTC	CASSLTGGDYEQYF
.	TRBJ2-1	TRBV3-1	TRBD2	TGTGCCAGCAGCCCCGGGGTAGCGGGGGTTAACAATGAGCAGTTCTTC	CASSPGVAGVNNEQFF
.	TRBJ1-5	TRBV3-1	.	TGTGCCAGCAGCCGAAGGGTGGGCAATCAGCCCCAGCATTTT	CASSRRVGNQPQHF
.	TRBJ1-2	TRBV9	.	TGTGCCAGCAGCGTAGTGGGTCAGGGTGATGGCTACACCTTC	CASSVVGQGDGYTF
few	TRBJ2-5	TRBV10-1	TRBD2	TGCGCCAGCAGTGAGGCTGGAGGAGCGGGGGAGACCCAGTACTTC	CASSEAGGAGETQYF
.	TRBJ2-3	TRBV7-3	TRBD2	TGTGCCAGCAGCTTAACGGGGACTATAGGTTCCACAGATACGCAGTATTTT	CASSLTGTIGSTDTQYF
few	TRBJ2-4	TRBV20-1	.	TGCAGTGCTCAACAGAAAAACATTCAGTACTTC	CSAQQKNIQYF
medium-sized	TRBJ2-5	TRBV5-1	.	TGTGCCAGCAGCTTACAAGAGACCCAGTACTTC	CASSLQETQYF
.	TRBJ2-6	TRBV20-1	TRBD2	TGCAGTGCTAAGTCTAGCGGGGGGGTCCTTGGGGCCAACGTCCTGACTTTC	CSAKSSGGVLGANVLTF
many	TRBJ2-3	TRBV3-1	.	TGTGCCAGCAGCCACGCCAGGCTAAACACAGATACGCAGTATTTT	CASSHARLNTDTQYF
.	TRBJ2-1	TRBV20-1	.	TGCAGTGCTAACTTTCGAACTTTCGGGCAGACCCGGACAAATGAGCAGTTCTTC	CSANFRTFGQTRTNEQFF
.	TRBJ1-6	TRBV7-9	TRBD1	TGTGCCAGCACAACGACAGGGTATAATTCACCCCTCCACTTT	CASTTTGYNSPLHF
few	TRBJ2-1	TRBV4-1	.	TGCGCCAGCAGCCAAGATAGGGCAGGTCGGACGAATGAGCAGTTCTTC	CASSQDRAGRTNEQFF
.	TRBJ2-5	TRBV20-1	.	TGCAGTGCTATGGAGGGCAGGGCCATACAAGAGACCCAGTACTTC	CSAMEGRAIQETQYF
.	TRBJ2-1	TRBV12-3/TRBV12-4	.	TGTGCCAGCAGCCATACAGGTGTAAATGAGCAGTTCTTC	CASSHTGVNEQFF
few	TRBJ2-3	TRBV6-2/TRBV6-3	.	TGTGCCAGCAAGTTCAGACAGGGACTCACAGATACGCAGTATTTT	CASKFRQGLTDTQYF
.	TRBJ2-7	TRBV4-1	TRBD2	TGCGCCAGCAGCCACCCGCCCGACGGGGGGGCGATCTCCTACAATGAGCAGTACTTC	CASSHPPDGGAISYNEQYF
.	TRBJ1-1	TRBV29-1	.	TGCAGCGTTGACCGCGGCGCGAACACTGAAGCTTTCTTT	CSVDRGANTEAFF
once	TRBJ1-2	TRBV9	TRBD1	TGTGCCAGCAGCGGGACAGGGTTTGGGGGCTACACCTTC	CASSGTGFGGYTF
.	TRBJ1-5	TRBV27	.	TGTGCCAGCAGTGCGGACAGATATAGCAATCAGCCCCAGCATTTT	CASSADRYSNQPQHF
.	TRBJ1-1	TRBV29-1	.	TGCAGCGTTAACGCGGGGAGGACTGAAGCTTTCTTT	CSVNAGRTEAFF
.	TRBJ2-5	TRBV20-1	TRBD1	TGCAGTGCTAGGCGGACAGGGGGTGGGGAGACCCAGTACTTC	CSARRTGGGETQYF